This T cell receptor beta chain comes out of a study of molecular identifiers for immune sequencing clone quantification. TCRdb passed the PCR reads through MiXCR, listing each CDR3 protein once. The data hold approximately 680,000 distinct CDR3 sequences, with around 25% observed a single time. This CDR3 is built from 14 residues. Per germline, CDR1 DFQATT and CDR2 SNEGSKA (reference sequence). With 6 bases removed from V and 2 bases from J, the gap between germline ends came to 17 bases. The sample comprised naive CD8+ T cells from blood, with Jurkat cell RNA spiked in. The subset: FACS-sorted CD8+CD4-CCR7+CD45RA+ naive T cells. This clonotype was sampled from a human donor in good health. Some libraries in this study had Jurkat cell RNA spiked in. The rearrangement joins TRBV20-1 to TRBJ2-7, with D tentatively TRBD2 (5 bases). The CDR3 coding sequence is TGCAGTGCCACGCCGGGAATCCTTACCTACGAGCAGTACTTC. Its translation is CSATPGILTYEQYF.